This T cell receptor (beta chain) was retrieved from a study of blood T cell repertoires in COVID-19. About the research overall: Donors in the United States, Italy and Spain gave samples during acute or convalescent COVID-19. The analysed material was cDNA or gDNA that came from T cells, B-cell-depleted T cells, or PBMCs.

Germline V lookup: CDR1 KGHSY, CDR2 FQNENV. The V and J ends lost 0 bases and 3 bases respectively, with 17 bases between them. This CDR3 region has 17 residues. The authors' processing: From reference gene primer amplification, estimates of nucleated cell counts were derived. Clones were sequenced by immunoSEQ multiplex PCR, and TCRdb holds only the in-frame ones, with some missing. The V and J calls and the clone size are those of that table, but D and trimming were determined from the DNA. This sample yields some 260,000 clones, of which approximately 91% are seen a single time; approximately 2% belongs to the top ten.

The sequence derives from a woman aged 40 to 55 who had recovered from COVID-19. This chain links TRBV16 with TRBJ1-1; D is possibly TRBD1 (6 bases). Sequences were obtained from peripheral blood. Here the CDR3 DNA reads TGTGCCAGCAGCCAATCCGGCGGCGGGGGGCGCGACACTGAAGCTTTCTTT. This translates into CASSQSGGGGRDTEAFF.